The 22 T cell receptor beta chains reported below all come from one sample, sequenced in a study of T cell changes during pregnancy in multiple sclerosis. The repertoire was sequenced with immunoSEQ multiplex PCR; TCRdb's copy has only in-frame clones and lacks some. The repertoire holds 45,000 to 60,000 clones, with 80% to 95% as singletons. The material sequenced was CD4+ T cells from peripheral blood mononuclear cells, taken in the third trimester of pregnancy. The receptors stem from a female donor with multiple sclerosis, enrolled in a pregnancy study.

The V gene is TRBV6-5, the J gene TRBJ1-2, with D tentatively TRBD1 (6 bases). The CDR3 loop spans 14 amino acids. Deletions cut 8 bases from V and 8 bases from J, with 21 bases between. Germline assignment: CDR1 MNHEY and CDR2 SVGAGI. The CDR3 DNA follows: TGTGCCAGCGGCTTCGGTACAGGGCTTGGGGGCTACACCTTC. Its translation is CASGFGTGLGGYTF.

CDR3 sequence: CASRLAGGHNEQFF. CDR3 nucleotide sequence: TGTGCCAGCAGACTAGCGGGAGGACACAATGAGCAGTTCTTC. V gene TRBV5-6 combines with J gene TRBJ2-1, with 12 bases matching TRBD2. This CDR3 comprises 14 residues. Trimming at V came to 5 bases and at J to 5 bases, leaving 2 bases not matched to a gene. Germline V gene sequence: CDR1 SGHDT, CDR2 YYEEEE. Full variable domain (outside the CDR3, taken from reference TRBV5-6 and TRBJ2-1): DAGVTQSPTHLIKTRGQQVTLRCSPKSGHDTVSWYQQALGQGPQFIFQYYEEEERQRGNFPDRFSGHQFPNYSSELNVNALLLGDSALYLCASRLAGGHNEQFFGPGTRLTVL.

V gene TRBV7-9 combines with J gene TRBJ2-4; 11 bases are a match to TRBD2. The length of the CDR3 is 17 residues. In germline, CDR1 is SEHNR, CDR2 FQNEAQ (reference sequence). V dropped 5 bases and J dropped 2; count of bases not matched to a gene: 8. CDR3 DNA sequence: TGTGCCAGCAGCATCTATCTAGCGGGAGGAACCAAAAACATTCAGTACTTC. This sequence encodes CASSIYLAGGTKNIQYF.

The chain uses TRBV5-4 and TRBJ2-5; TRBD1 matches 9 bases. The CDR3 sequence is 16 residues long. V lost 4 bases and J lost 5; bases outside the gene matches: 12. Germline V gene data show CDR1 as SGHNT and CDR2 as YYREEE (reference sequence). The CDR3 region has the DNA TGTGCCAGCAGCCGGCCGGGACAGGGTATGTCGGAGACCCAGTACTTC. Translating it yields CASSRPGQGMSETQYF.

This sequence joins TRBV9 and TRBJ2-2, with 12 nucleotides matching TRBD1. Germline CDR1 SGDLS, CDR2 YYNGEE. There are 17 residues in the CDR3. Germline trimming cut 3 bases from V and 4 bases from J; bases unmatched to any gene: 7. For the CDR3, the DNA is TGTGCCAGCAGCGAGGGGACAGGGGGCAAGGGCACCGGGGAGCTGTTTTTT. It is translated as CASSEGTGGKGTGELFF.

The chain uses TRBV6-1 and TRBJ2-7; 11 bases match TRBD2. The germline gives CDR1 MNHNS, CDR2 SASEGT. The J segment lost 3 bases and the V segment lost 4 bases, leaving 2 bases of the junction unmatched. CDR3 length: 14 amino acids. The DNA of the CDR3 is TGTGCCAGCAGTGGACTAGCGGGAAGCTACGAGCAGTACTTC. Translation: CASSGLAGSYEQYF.

The chain combines TRBV19 with TRBJ2-7, with 10 bases identical to TRBD1. The germline CDR1 and CDR2 sequences are LNHDA and SQIVND (reference sequence). The CDR3 sequence is 15 residues long. Losses at the gene ends were 4 bases for V and 7 bases for J; bases not matched to a gene: 10. The CDR3 DNA follows: TGTGCCAGTAGTACAACCGGGACAGGGGCGGAGGAGCAGTACTTC. Protein: CASSTTGTGAEEQYF.

The CDR3 loop reads CASSLRGTNNQPQHF. CDR3 bases: TGTGCCAGCAGCCTGCGGGGGACAAATAATCAGCCCCAGCATTTT. This rearrangement joins TRBV6-5 to TRBJ1-5, with a weak D call TRBD1 (6 bases). Trimming cost V 6 bases and J 4 bases, with 16 bases left between them. In germline, CDR1 is MNHEY, CDR2 SVGAGI. The CDR3 is 15 residues long.

The chain links TRBV5-4 to TRBJ2-3, with 9 bases matching TRBD2. The CDR3 spans 18 residues. The V segment lost 5 bases and the J segment 5 bases; nucleotides outside the gene matches: 18. The germline V gene encodes CDR1 SGHNT and CDR2 YYREEE (reference sequence). The CDR3: CASSPGTSLGRLGDTQYF. In DNA form, the CDR3 reads TGTGCCAGCAGTCCAGGGACTAGCCTCGGGAGGTTAGGAGATACGCAGTATTTT.

V gene TRBV5-1 combines with J gene TRBJ2-6; D not resolved. Germline lookup yields CDR1 SGHRS and CDR2 YFSETQ. V lost 3 bases and J lost 3, with 7 bases in between. The length of the CDR3 is 14 residues. This chain's CDR3 is CASSSRYGANVLTF. The CDR3, as DNA: TGCGCCAGCAGCTCCCGGTATGGGGCCAACGTCCTGACTTTC.

The rearrangement uses TRBV30 and TRBJ2-6; 8 bases align to TRBD1. The V and J ends lost 6 bases and 3 bases, in that order; junction bases with no gene match: 4. Germline CDR1 GTSNPN, CDR2 SVGIG (reference sequence). There are 14 residues in the CDR3. CDR3 protein: CACGQGFGANVLTF. The DNA of the CDR3 is TGTGCCTGTGGACAGGGTTTTGGGGCCAACGTCCTGACTTTC.

V and J are TRBV28 and TRBJ2-1; 16 bases are a match to TRBD2. The CDR3 consists of 16 residues. Germline V lookup: CDR1 MDHEN, CDR2 SYDVKM. Trimming cost V 6 bases and J 10 bases; bases outside gene matches: 9. The CDR3 bases are TGTGCCAGCAGCCCCCCGGGACTAGCGGGAGGGCGGGAGCAGTTCTTC. It codes for CASSPPGLAGGREQFF.

The chain uses TRBV5-4 and TRBJ2-1, with 11 bases that match TRBD2. The germline V gene has CDR1 SGHNT and CDR2 YYREEE (reference sequence). The CDR3 has 16 residues. Trimming took 5 bases from V and 0 from J; bases not matched to a gene: 4. The CDR3 here is CASRAGTSGSYNEQFF. CDR3 DNA: TGTGCCAGCAGAGCCGGGACTAGCGGCTCCTACAATGAGCAGTTCTTC.

In DNA form, the CDR3 reads TGTGCCAGCAGTTCAGGGGGCGTCGGTCAGCCCCAGCATTTT. This codes for CASSSGGVGQPQHF. The rearrangement links TRBV28 to TRBJ1-5, with 8 bases matching TRBD1. The trim removed 4 bases at V and 6 bases at J, leaving 5 bases unmatched. Germline V gene lookup returns CDR1 MDHEN and CDR2 SYDVKM. This CDR3 region has 14 residues. The full variable domain, with the rest looked up from reference TRBV28 and TRBJ1-5, is DVKVTQSSRYLVKRTGEKVFLECVQDMDHENMFWYRQDPGLGLRLIYFSYDVKMKEKGDIPEGYSVSREKKERFSLILESASTNQTSMYLCASSSGGVGQPQHFGDGTRLSIL.

The chain joins TRBV2 to TRBJ2-7; 8 bases map to TRBD1. This CDR3 spans 15 amino acids. Trimming at V came to 2 bases and at J to 3 bases, leaving 6 bases not matched to a gene. Germline values: CDR1 SNHLY, CDR2 FYNNEI. This CDR3 reads CASSERQGTRYEQYF. DNA for the CDR3: TGTGCCAGCAGTGAACGACAGGGGACACGCTACGAGCAGTACTTC.

This chain links TRBV5-1 with TRBJ2-1; tentatively, D is TRBD2 (5 bases). The CDR3 is made up of 14 amino acids. Germline V gene lookup returns CDR1 SGHRS and CDR2 YFSETQ. Trimming took off 4 bases at V and 4 bases at J, with 12 bases between the two ends. This chain's CDR3 is CASSPMDLYNEQFF. The CDR3 DNA sequence: TGCGCCAGCAGCCCGATGGACTTATACAATGAGCAGTTCTTC. Variable domain in full (rest from reference TRBV5-1 and TRBJ2-1): KAGVTQTPRYLIKTRGQQVTLSCSPISGHRSVSWYQQTPGQGLQFLFEYFSETQRNKGNFPGRFSGRQFSNSRSEMNVSTLELGDSALYLCASSPMDLYNEQFFGPGTRLTVL.

The CDR3 reads CASSPGLATEQFF. CDR3 sequence (DNA): TGCGCCAGCAGCCCAGGACTGGCTACTGAGCAGTTCTTC. The chain uses TRBV5-1 and TRBJ2-1; D perhaps matches TRBD2 (5 bases). Germline loops: CDR1 SGHRS, CDR2 YFSETQ. The CDR3 consists of 13 residues. V gave up 4 bases and J gave up 9 bases, with 14 bases separating them. Together with reference TRBV5-1 and TRBJ2-1, the CDR3 gives the full variable domain: KAGVTQTPRYLIKTRGQQVTLSCSPISGHRSVSWYQQTPGQGLQFLFEYFSETQRNKGNFPGRFSGRQFSNSRSEMNVSTLELGDSALYLCASSPGLATEQFFGPGTRLTVL.

This clone was seen a handful of times. V is TRBV19 and J is TRBJ1-5; D gene unclear. CDR3 size: 15 residues. Per the germline V gene, CDR1 is LNHDA and CDR2 is SQIVND (reference sequence). V was cut by 3 bases and J by 3 bases, with 12 bases left in between. In DNA form, the CDR3 reads TGTGCCAGTAGTATGTCAAACAGATACAATCAGCCCCAGCATTTT. Translated: CASSMSNRYNQPQHF.

The CDR3 nucleotides read TGTGCCAGCAGCTTGCCGCCGAGTACGCAGTATTTT. Translating it yields CASSLPPSTQYF. The genes are TRBV5-6 and TRBJ2-3; D gene ambiguous. With 1 base removed from V and 8 bases from J, the gap between germline ends came to 8 bases. The germline gives CDR1 SGHDT, CDR2 YYEEEE. CDR3 size: 12 residues.

The chain combines TRBV4-1 with TRBJ2-5; weak D call: TRBD1 (6 bases). The CDR3 length is 15 residues. The V gene's germline CDR1 is MGHRA and CDR2 YSYEKL. Trimming pared 4 bases from V and 4 bases from J, leaving 16 bases between. CDR3 protein: CASSPAGVPVETQYF. In DNA form, the CDR3 reads TGCGCCAGCAGCCCTGCAGGGGTCCCGGTAGAGACCCAGTACTTC.

The CDR3 DNA follows: TGTGCCAGTAGTATTTCTGCAACTAATGAAAAACTGTTTTTT. It codes for CASSISATNEKLFF. V is TRBV19 and J is TRBJ1-4; D ambiguous. The length of the CDR3 is 14 residues. CDR1 is LNHDA and CDR2 is SQIVND in the germline V gene (reference sequence). The ends were cut back, 3 bases at V and 0 bases at J, with 5 bases in the middle.

The CDR3 coding sequence is TGTGCCAGCATTGAAGGGGTCATGAACACTGAAGCTTTCTTT. Translation: CASIEGVMNTEAFF. V and J are TRBV28 and TRBJ1-1; possibly TRBD1 for D (5 bases). V shed 7 bases and J shed 0 bases, with 12 bases lying between them. CDR1 MDHEN and CDR2 SYDVKM come from the germline V gene. The CDR3 is 14 residues long.